The entry that follows covers one T cell receptor beta chain sequence. The source of the sample is a study of blood T cell repertoires in COVID-19. Study as a whole: Samples of COVID-19 (acute and convalescent) were obtained from the United States, Italy and Spain. T cells, B-cell-depleted T cells, or PBMCs supplied cDNA or gDNA.

Germline-derived CDR1 and CDR2 are MGHRA and YSYEKL. The CDR3 contains 16 residues. V lost 1 base to trimming and J lost 5 bases; unmatched junction nucleotides: 7. Under the authors' procedure: Amplification from reference gene primers served as the basis for estimated nucleated cell counts. Produced via immunoSEQ multiplex PCR; TCRdb's table is partial and in-frame only. The DNA was the basis for D and trimming; V, J and clone size are from that table. Of tens of thousands of clones in the sample, approximately 75% were seen once. V and J are TRBV4-1 and TRBJ1-1; TRBD1 matches at 10 bases. The source material was peripheral blood. The TCR was taken from a boy aged 2 to 10 with active or convalescent COVID-19. CDR3 bases: TGCGCCAGCAGCCAAGGACAGGGGGCGAATGTGACTGAAGCTTTCTTT. This encodes CASSQGQGANVTEAFF.